One sample yielded the 30 T cell receptor beta chains listed below, sequenced in a study of cytomegalovirus exposure and HLA in healthy donors. PCR employed 60 Vbeta and 13 Jbeta primers. Only in-frame clones appear in the TCRdb table, and some are missing; sequencing was by immunoSEQ multiplex PCR. This table has about 150,000 clones, over 65% appearing once. The sequenced sample was PBMCs. Receptors were obtained from a woman in her 40s in good health and CMV-seronegative.

The V call is TRBV5-6, the J call TRBJ2-1, with 8 bases matching TRBD2. CDR1 is SGHDT, CDR2 YYEEEE, per germline. Germline trimming cut 4 bases from V and 3 bases from J; bases unmatched to any gene: 6. The CDR3 length is 15 residues. The CDR3 region has the DNA TGTGCCAGCAGCCCGGGAGGGCGGGGCTACAATGAGCAGTTCTTC. This translates into CASSPGGRGYNEQFF.

The genes are TRBV10-2 and TRBJ2-5; D possibly corresponds to TRBD1 (5 bases). Per germline, CDR1 WSHSY and CDR2 SAAADI. Trimming shortened V by 4 bases and J by 4 bases, and 10 bases separated the two germline ends. The CDR3 length is 13 residues. CDR3 nucleotide sequence: TGCGCCAGCAGTGCACAGGTCCGAGAGACCCAGTACTTC. It codes for CASSAQVRETQYF.

The chain uses TRBV28 and TRBJ1-4; D unclear. Trimming left V 7 bases short and J 7 bases short, with 10 bases between. Germline-derived CDR1 and CDR2 are MDHEN and SYDVKM. The CDR3 contains 12 residues. CDR3 nucleotides: TGTGCCAGCAATGTGGGCAGTGAAAAACTGTTTTTT. Translation: CASNVGSEKLFF.

The chain couples TRBV5-1 to TRBJ2-7; perhaps TRBD2 as D (6 bases). This CDR3 is built from 15 residues. The germline V and J ends were trimmed by 2 bases and 0 bases, with 12 bases remaining between them. Germline V gene lookup returns CDR1 SGHRS and CDR2 YFSETQ. Written as DNA, the CDR3 is TGCGCCAGCAGCTTTAGGGGAGGACCCTCCTACGAGCAGTACTTC. Protein sequence: CASSFRGGPSYEQYF.

The chain is built from TRBV5-1 and TRBJ2-2; TRBD1 aligns across 7 bases. With 6 bases clipped from V and 0 bases from J, the junction kept 2 bases outside the gene matches. The CDR3 covers 14 residues. Germline-derived CDR1 and CDR2 are SGHRS and YFSETQ. CDR3 DNA: TGCGCCAGCACTGGGACAGCGAACACCGGGGAGCTGTTTTTT. Translating it yields CASTGTANTGELFF.

The rearrangement joins TRBV5-1 to TRBJ1-1, with TRBD1 as a possible D gene (5 bases). Per germline, CDR1 SGHRS and CDR2 YFSETQ. The CDR3 sequence is 17 residues long. Trimming stripped 0 bases from V and 1 base from J, with 16 bases between. The CDR3 nucleotides read TGCGCCAGCAGCTTGGAGGGTTGGGGGGAGGGGAACACTGAAGCTTTCTTT. Translated: CASSLEGWGEGNTEAFF.

The chain joins TRBV15 to TRBJ1-3; D possibly corresponds to TRBD1 (5 bases). The V gene lost 7 bases and the J gene lost 6 bases, with 13 bases spanning the gap. The germline V gene encodes CDR1 LNHNV and CDR2 YYDKDF (reference sequence). This CDR3 contains 13 residues. CDR3 in DNA: TGTGCCACCACCTCCTTCAGGGTAAACACCATATATTTT. Translation: CATTSFRVNTIYF.

This clone came up a few times. This rearrangement joins TRBV6-5 to TRBJ1-3; possibly TRBD1 for D (6 bases). The CDR3 loop spans 16 amino acids. The germline V gene has CDR1 MNHEY and CDR2 SVGAGI. Trimming stripped 4 bases from V and 2 bases from J, with 15 bases between. The CDR3 region is CASSSRNRVAGNTIYF. CDR3 nucleotide sequence: TGTGCCAGCAGTTCCCGGAACAGGGTGGCTGGAAACACCATATATTTT.

The V call is TRBV7-2, the J call TRBJ2-7; 11 nucleotides line up with TRBD2. The CDR3 has 14 residues. After removal of 5 bases from V and 4 bases from J, the junction contained 4 bases not matched to a gene. Germline CDR1 and CDR2: SGHTA and FQGNSA. This chain's CDR3 is CASSPSGGPYEQYF. DNA of the CDR3: TGTGCCAGCAGCCCTAGCGGGGGGCCTTACGAGCAGTACTTC.

J is TRBJ2-7 and V is TRBV6-1, with D possibly being TRBD2 (5 bases). This CDR3 is 15 amino acids long. Germline V lookup: CDR1 MNHNS, CDR2 SASEGT. Trimming removed 2 bases from V and 5 bases from J, with 16 bases in between. The DNA for the CDR3 is TGTGCCAGCAGTGAAAGGCAAGTCGGGGTCGACGAGCAGTACTTC. Residues: CASSERQVGVDEQYF.

The chain uses TRBV18 and TRBJ1-1, with 11 bases aligning to TRBD1. Germline CDR1 and CDR2: KGHSH and LQKENI. This CDR3 has 14 amino acids. Trimming removed 7 bases from V and 11 bases from J; junction bases left unmatched: 12. The CDR3 DNA reads TGTGCCAGCTTACGGACAGGGGGCGACTTGGGGGCTTTCTTT. Translating it yields CASLRTGGDLGAFF.

The rearrangement uses TRBV5-1 and TRBJ2-7; TRBD1 matches at 9 bases. This CDR3 comprises 16 residues. Trimming removed 4 bases from V and 1 base from J; junction bases left unmatched: 9. Germline CDR1 and CDR2: SGHRS and YFSETQ. This CDR3 is CASSRSRDRASYEQYF. DNA of the CDR3: TGCGCCAGCAGCCGGTCCCGGGACAGGGCGTCCTACGAGCAGTACTTC.

The chain employs TRBV7-9 and TRBJ1-4; no firm D call. The CDR3 is 14 amino acids. V gave up 5 bases and J gave up 0 bases, with 7 bases separating them. Germline values: CDR1 SEHNR, CDR2 FQNEAQ (reference sequence). The CDR3 DNA is TGTGCCAGCAGCAGACATGCAACTAATGAAAAACTGTTTTTT. Residues: CASSRHATNEKLFF.

The rearrangement uses TRBV2 and TRBJ2-3; D remains unclear. Germline values: CDR1 SNHLY, CDR2 FYNNEI. V shed 3 bases and J shed 0 bases, with 10 bases lying between them. CDR3 size: 15 residues. The CDR3 protein is CASSERPSSTDTQYF. In DNA form, the CDR3 reads TGTGCCAGCAGTGAGAGGCCCTCTAGCACAGATACGCAGTATTTT.

The chain couples TRBV5-6 to TRBJ1-1, with 9 bases aligning to TRBD1. CDR3 length: 18 residues. CDR1 is SGHDT, CDR2 YYEEEE, per germline. J gave up 5 bases and V 0 bases, and 14 bases lay outside the gene matches. CDR3 protein: CASSLGGTTGGLGTEAFF. The CDR3 nucleotides read TGTGCCAGCAGCTTGGGTGGGACCACAGGGGGCTTAGGGACTGAAGCTTTCTTT.

The gene calls are TRBV30 and TRBJ1-5; 7 bases line up with TRBD1. After removal of 4 bases from V and 5 bases from J, the junction contained 5 bases not matched to a gene. Germline V gene sequence: CDR1 GTSNPN, CDR2 SVGIG (reference sequence). This CDR3 region has 13 residues. The CDR3, as DNA: TGTGCCTGGAACCAGGGGGTAGATCAGCCCCAGCATTTT. Protein product: CAWNQGVDQPQHF.

The chain employs TRBV7-9 and TRBJ1-5; 8 nucleotides line up with TRBD1. CDR3 size: 15 residues. V lost 3 bases to trimming and J lost 0 bases; unmatched junction nucleotides: 1. The germline V gene encodes CDR1 SEHNR and CDR2 FQNEAQ (reference sequence). The CDR3 nucleotides are TGTGCCAGCAGCTTGGACAGGGATAGCAATCAGCCCCAGCATTTT. It specifies CASSLDRDSNQPQHF.

This chain uses TRBV5-1 with TRBJ1-6, with unresolved D. CDR1 is SGHRS, CDR2 YFSETQ, per germline. The CDR3 runs to 13 residues. Trimming removed 4 bases at V and 13 bases at J, with 15 bases between. CDR3 bases: TGCGCCAGCAGCCCGACACGGGGTTTTCCCCTCCACTTT. Protein product: CASSPTRGFPLHF.

This clone was detected only once. This rearrangement joins TRBV28 to TRBJ1-1, with D perhaps matching TRBD1 (5 bases). Germline V CDR1 and CDR2: MDHEN, SYDVKM. V was pared by 3 bases and J by 1 base, with 12 bases between. The CDR3 contains 15 residues. The CDR3 sequence: CASSFDDRPNTEAFF. DNA of the CDR3: TGTGCCAGCAGTTTTGATGACAGACCGAACACTGAAGCTTTCTTT.

This chain links TRBV28 with TRBJ1-5, with D perhaps TRBD1 (5 bases). The V and J ends lost 3 bases and 11 bases respectively, with 17 bases between them. Looked up from germline, CDR1 is MDHEN and CDR2 is SYDVKM. The CDR3 contains 14 residues. This CDR3 reads CASSFLQVDPAQHF. The CDR3, as DNA: TGTGCCAGCAGTTTTCTACAGGTTGATCCCGCCCAGCATTTT.

The V and J genes are TRBV19 and TRBJ1-5; 11 positions agree with TRBD1. The CDR3 sequence is 16 residues long. Per the germline V gene, CDR1 is LNHDA and CDR2 is SQIVND (reference sequence). With 2 bases clipped from V and 4 bases from J, the junction kept 4 bases outside the gene matches. The CDR3 spells CASSILDRGRNQPQHF. CDR3 coding DNA: TGTGCCAGTAGTATATTGGACAGGGGGCGGAATCAGCCCCAGCATTTT.

This chain connects TRBV5-1 to TRBJ1-1; possibly TRBD1 for D (5 bases). The CDR3 spans 14 residues. Germline assignment: CDR1 SGHRS and CDR2 YFSETQ. V lost 1 base and J 3 bases, leaving 10 bases between the germline ends. CDR3 residues: CASSLSGDYTEAFF. The CDR3 DNA follows: TGCGCCAGCAGCTTGTCCGGGGACTACACTGAAGCTTTCTTT.

V and J are TRBV29-1 and TRBJ1-6; perhaps TRBD1 as D (6 bases). Germline-derived CDR1 and CDR2 are SQVTM and ANQGSEA. The CDR3 runs 13 residues. V was trimmed by 4 bases and J by 9 bases, leaving 13 bases between them. CDR3 coding DNA: TGCAGCGTTGCGGCCTCGACAGGTTCACCCCTCCACTTT. This codes for CSVAASTGSPLHF.

This clone has only a few counts. The chain joins TRBV25-1 to TRBJ2-2; D remains ambiguous. CDR1 and CDR2 from the germline V gene are MGHDK and SYGVNS. V lost 1 base, J lost 5 bases, and 8 bases lay in between. The CDR3 length is 14 residues. The CDR3 is CASSESLQTGELFF. The CDR3 DNA is TGTGCCAGCAGTGAATCCCTACAGACCGGGGAGCTGTTTTTT. The entire variable domain, with the rest obtained from reference TRBV25-1 and TRBJ2-2, is as follows: EADIYQTPRYLVIGTGKKITLECSQTMGHDKMYWYQQDPGMELHLIHYSYGVNSTEKGDLSSESTVSRIRTEHFPLTLESARPSHTSQYLCASSESLQTGELFFGEGSRLTVL.

For this clone: Other DNA sequences within the sample encode an identical CDR3. The J gene is TRBJ1-1, the V gene TRBV5-4; TRBD1 agrees at 8 bases. J was trimmed by 4 bases and V by 1 base; bases with no gene match: 0. The germline V gene encodes CDR1 SGHNT and CDR2 YYREEE (reference sequence). CDR3 length: 13 amino acids. CDR3 DNA: TGTGCCAGCAGCTTGACAGGGGGCACTGAAGCTTTCTTT. Translated: CASSLTGGTEAFF.

The DNA for the CDR3 is TGTGCCAGCAGTTTAAGTTTCCTTACGAGAGGCTACACCTTC. Translating it yields CASSLSFLTRGYTF. The rearrangement joins TRBV28 to TRBJ1-2; D unresolved. V was shortened by 2 bases and J by 8 bases, with 15 bases between the two germline ends. The CDR3 sequence is 14 residues long. CDR1 is MDHEN and CDR2 is SYDVKM in the germline V gene.

The chain recombines TRBV25-1 with TRBJ1-3; tentatively, D is TRBD1 (5 bases). CDR1 is MGHDK and CDR2 is SYGVNS in the germline V gene. The CDR3 is made up of 14 amino acids. Deletions cut 5 bases from V and 0 bases from J, with 8 bases between. CDR3 nucleotide sequence: TGTGCCAGCAGTCCCACAGGCTCTGGAAACACCATATATTTT. Protein product: CASSPTGSGNTIYF. Complete variable domain (other parts from reference TRBV25-1 and TRBJ1-3): EADIYQTPRYLVIGTGKKITLECSQTMGHDKMYWYQQDPGMELHLIHYSYGVNSTEKGDLSSESTVSRIRTEHFPLTLESARPSHTSQYLCASSPTGSGNTIYFGEGSWLTVV.

The chain couples TRBV28 to TRBJ2-5; TRBD2 matches at 8 bases. This CDR3 has 14 amino acids. The germline gives CDR1 MDHEN, CDR2 SYDVKM. V lost 8 bases, J lost 2 bases, and 7 bases stayed unmatched. CDR3 loop: CASQTGGPQETQYF. CDR3 DNA sequence: TGTGCCAGCCAAACGGGAGGGCCTCAAGAGACCCAGTACTTC.

The genes are TRBV5-4 and TRBJ2-3, with D unresolved. V lost 3 bases, J lost 2 bases, and 10 bases lay in between. Germline V gives CDR1 SGHNT, CDR2 YYREEE (reference sequence). The CDR3 contains 14 residues. The CDR3 is CASSWVGSTDTQYF. The CDR3, as DNA: TGTGCCAGCAGCTGGGTCGGGTCCACAGATACGCAGTATTTT.

The V and J genes are TRBV28 and TRBJ2-5, with D possibly being TRBD2 (6 bases). V was cut by 6 bases and J by 5 bases, with 19 bases left in between. CDR1 and CDR2 from the germline V gene are MDHEN and SYDVKM. This CDR3 has 15 residues. CDR3 nucleotides: TGTGCCAGCAGCGGTAATCCGGTCCGGGGGGAGACCCAGTACTTC. It is translated as CASSGNPVRGETQYF.